Below, one TCR beta chain is given with its context. Its antigen is unknown. Primers: 60 V beta forward and 13 J beta reverse. Using immunoSEQ multiplex PCR, the repertoire was profiled, and TCRdb retains in-frame clones only, with some absent. The sample includes about 99,000 clones, less than 90% seen only once; the top ten take 5.4%. This specimen belongs to a study of glioma-infiltrating T cells after dendritic cell vaccination. Study summary: Samples are from glioblastoma patients in Phase I and II dendritic cell vaccine trials. Whole-study findings and limits: Patients with more pretreatment TILs had longer time to progression and survival.

Time point of the sample: after dendritic cell vaccination, including at tumor progression/relapse. Before vaccination, two weeks after the third vaccination, and at progression, PBMC were collected. The CDR3 is 16 amino acids. The V segment lost 3 bases and the J segment 2 bases; nucleotides outside the gene matches: 5. Germline assignment: CDR1 LNHDA and CDR2 SQIVND (reference sequence). The source material was blood, sampled after dendritic cell vaccination. This clonotype was sampled from a human donor with glioblastoma. The chain is built from TRBV19 and TRBJ2-1, with TRBD1 identical over 9 bases. The CDR3: CASSIAGQGPYNEQFF. The CDR3 DNA follows: TGTGCCAGTAGTATCGCTGGACAGGGGCCCTACAATGAGCAGTTCTTC.